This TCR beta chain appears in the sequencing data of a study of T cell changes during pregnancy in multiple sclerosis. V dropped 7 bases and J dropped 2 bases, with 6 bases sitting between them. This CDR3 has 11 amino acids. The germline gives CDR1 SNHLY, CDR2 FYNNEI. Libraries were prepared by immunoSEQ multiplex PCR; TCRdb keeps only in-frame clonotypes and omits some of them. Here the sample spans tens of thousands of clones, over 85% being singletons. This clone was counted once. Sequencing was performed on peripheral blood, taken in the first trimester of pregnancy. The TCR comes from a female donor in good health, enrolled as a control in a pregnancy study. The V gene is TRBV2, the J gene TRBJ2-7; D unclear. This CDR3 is CASTPAYEQYF. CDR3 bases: TGTGCCAGCACCCCGGCCTACGAGCAGTACTTC.